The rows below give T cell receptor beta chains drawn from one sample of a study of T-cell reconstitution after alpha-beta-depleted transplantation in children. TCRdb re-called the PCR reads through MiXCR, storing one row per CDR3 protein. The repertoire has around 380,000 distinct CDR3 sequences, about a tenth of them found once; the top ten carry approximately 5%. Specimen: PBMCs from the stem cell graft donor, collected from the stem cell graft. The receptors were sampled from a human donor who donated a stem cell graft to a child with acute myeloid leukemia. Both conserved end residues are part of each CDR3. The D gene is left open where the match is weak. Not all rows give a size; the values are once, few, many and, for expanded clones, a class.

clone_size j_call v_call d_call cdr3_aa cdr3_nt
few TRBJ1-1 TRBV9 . CASSVATTGNTEAFF TGTGCCAGCAGCGTAGCCACCACAGGGAACACTGAAGCTTTCTTT
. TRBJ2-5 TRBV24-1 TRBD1 CATSDGTGRTQYF TGTGCCACCAGTGACGGGACAGGGAGGACCCAGTACTTC
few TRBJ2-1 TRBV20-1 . CSATPLAGTYNEQFF TGCAGTGCTACCCCCCTGGCAGGAACCTACAATGAGCAGTTCTTC
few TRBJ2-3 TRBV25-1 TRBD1 CASSGDRGTDTQYF TGTGCCAGCAGTGGGGACAGGGGCACAGATACGCAGTATTTT
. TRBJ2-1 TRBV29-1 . CSVGGALGRGSYNEQFF TGCAGCGTTGGGGGGGCGCTTGGTAGGGGCTCCTACAATGAGCAGTTCTTC
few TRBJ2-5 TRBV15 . CATSRNRAQETQYF TGTGCCACCAGCAGAAACAGGGCCCAAGAGACCCAGTACTTC
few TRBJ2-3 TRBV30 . CAWSVWGDRTDTQYF TGTGCCTGGAGTGTATGGGGAGATCGGACAGATACGCAGTATTTT
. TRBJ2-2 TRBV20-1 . CSARFGELFF TGCAGTGCTAGGTTCGGGGAGCTGTTTTTT
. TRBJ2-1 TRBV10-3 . CAIMGMAGEQFF TGTGCCATCATGGGAATGGCGGGTGAGCAGTTCTTC
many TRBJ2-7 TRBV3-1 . CASSHSGTPSEQYF TGTGCCAGCAGCCATTCCGGGACTCCAAGCGAGCAGTACTTC
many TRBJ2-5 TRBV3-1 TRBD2 CASSQEVGRSAQETQYF TGTGCCAGCAGCCAAGAGGTCGGGAGGTCGGCCCAAGAGACCCAGTACTTC
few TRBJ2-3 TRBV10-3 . CAISGQASTDTQYF TGTGCCATCAGTGGACAGGCGAGCACAGATACGCAGTATTTT
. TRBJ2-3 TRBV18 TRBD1 CASSPRTQGAGDTQYF TGTGCCAGCTCACCACGCACTCAGGGGGCCGGAGATACGCAGTATTTT
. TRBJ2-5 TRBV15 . CATRQRAQETQYF TGTGCCACCAGGCAGCGGGCCCAAGAGACCCAGTACTTC
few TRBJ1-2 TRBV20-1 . CSAREQSNYGYTF TGCAGTGCTCGGGAACAGAGTAACTATGGCTACACCTTC
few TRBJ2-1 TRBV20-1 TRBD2 CSARASGSYNEQFF TGCAGTGCTAGGGCTAGCGGGAGTTACAATGAGCAGTTCTTC
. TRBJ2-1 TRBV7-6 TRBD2 CASSSPTGSGGAYEQFF TGTGCCAGCAGCTCGCCTACTGGTAGCGGGGGGGCCTATGAGCAGTTCTTC
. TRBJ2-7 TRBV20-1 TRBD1 CSAELPGQGAEQYF TGCAGTGCTGAACTCCCGGGACAGGGGGCCGAGCAGTACTTC
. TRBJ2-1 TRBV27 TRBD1 CASSLWTGIYNEQFF TGTGCCAGCAGCCTATGGACAGGGATCTACAATGAGCAGTTCTTC
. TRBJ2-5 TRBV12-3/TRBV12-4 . CASSALQETQYF TGTGCCAGCAGTGCGCTCCAAGAGACCCAGTACTTC
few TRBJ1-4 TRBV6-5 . CASSYFPGKEKLFF TGTGCCAGCAGTTATTTCCCGGGAAAAGAAAAACTGTTTTTT
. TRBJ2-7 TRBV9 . CASSAFALAESGNEQYF TGTGCCAGCAGCGCCTTTGCGTTAGCGGAGTCCGGGAACGAGCAGTACTTC
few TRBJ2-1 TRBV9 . CASSVATSPNEQFF TGTGCCAGCAGCGTAGCTACTAGCCCCAATGAGCAGTTCTTC
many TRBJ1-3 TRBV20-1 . CSARGAGNTIYF TGCAGTGCTAGGGGTGCTGGAAACACCATATATTTT
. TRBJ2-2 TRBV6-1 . CASSESYRVAGELFF TGTGCCAGCAGTGAAAGTTACAGGGTGGCCGGGGAGCTGTTTTTT
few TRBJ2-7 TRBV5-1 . CASSFNRPGEQYF TGCGCCAGCAGCTTCAACAGGCCCGGGGAGCAGTACTTC
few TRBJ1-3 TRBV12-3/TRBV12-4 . CASSPGPRDTIYF TGTGCCAGCAGCCCAGGACCCCGGGACACCATATATTTT
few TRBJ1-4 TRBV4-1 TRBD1 CASNRDRSGEKLFF TGCGCCAGCAACCGGGACAGGTCTGGTGAAAAACTGTTTTTT
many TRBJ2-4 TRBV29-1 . CSAEGTRGKNIQYF TGCAGCGCTGAGGGGACCCGCGGAAAAAACATTCAGTACTTC
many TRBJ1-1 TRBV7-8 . CASSPWETVNTEAFF TGTGCCAGCAGTCCTTGGGAGACAGTGAACACTGAAGCTTTCTTT
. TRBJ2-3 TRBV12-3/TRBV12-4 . CASSSGQVSTDTQYF TGTGCCAGCAGTTCCGGTCAGGTTAGCACAGATACGCAGTATTTT
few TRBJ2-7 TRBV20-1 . CSARGDTDYEQYF TGCAGTGCTAGAGGTGACACTGACTACGAGCAGTACTTC
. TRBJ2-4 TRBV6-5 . CASSYQQGTKNIQYF TGTGCCAGCAGTTATCAACAGGGAACCAAAAACATTCAGTACTTC
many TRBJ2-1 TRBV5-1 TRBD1 CASSPPGQGYNEQFF TGCGCCAGCAGCCCCCCGGGACAGGGCTACAATGAGCAGTTCTTC
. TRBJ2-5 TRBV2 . CASSPDLKETQYF TGTGCCAGCAGCCCGGACTTAAAAGAGACCCAGTACTTC
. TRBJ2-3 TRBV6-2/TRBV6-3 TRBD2 CASSYSFGGDAPRTQYF TGTGCCAGCAGTTACAGTTTTGGGGGGGACGCCCCCCGTACGCAGTATTTT
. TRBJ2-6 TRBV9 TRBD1 CASSEGQASSGANVLTF TGTGCCAGCAGCGAGGGACAGGCGAGCTCTGGGGCCAACGTCCTGACTTTC
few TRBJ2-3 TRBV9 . CASSVAVLNTDTQYF TGTGCCAGCAGCGTAGCGGTTCTCAACACAGATACGCAGTATTTT
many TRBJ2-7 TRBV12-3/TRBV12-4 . CASSLRWGRQVYEQYF TGTGCCAGCAGTTTAAGGTGGGGCAGACAGGTCTACGAGCAGTACTTC
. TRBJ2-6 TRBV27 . CASWQGSGANVLTF TGTGCCAGCTGGCAGGGGTCTGGGGCCAACGTCCTGACTTTC
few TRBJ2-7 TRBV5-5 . CASFRPGIYEQYF TGTGCCAGCTTTCGTCCGGGCATCTACGAGCAGTACTTC
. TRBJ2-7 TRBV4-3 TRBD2 CASSQGLERGAYEQYF TGCGCCAGCAGCCAAGGGCTCGAGCGGGGAGCTTACGAGCAGTACTTC
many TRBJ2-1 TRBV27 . CASTRSGHPLDEQFF TGTGCCAGCACCCGATCTGGACACCCTCTGGATGAGCAGTTCTTC
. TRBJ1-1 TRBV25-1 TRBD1 CASSEFVGTGDRFTNTEAFF TGTGCCAGCAGTGAATTTGTCGGGACAGGGGATAGATTTACGAACACTGAAGCTTTCTTT
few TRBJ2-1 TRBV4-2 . CASSQDVAENNEQFF TGTGCCAGCAGCCAAGATGTAGCGGAAAACAATGAGCAGTTCTTC
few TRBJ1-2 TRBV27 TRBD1 CASSIRTGDGYTF TGTGCCAGCAGTATAAGGACAGGGGATGGCTACACCTTC
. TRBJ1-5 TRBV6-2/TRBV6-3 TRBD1 CASSYQGQGAYNQPQHF TGTGCCAGCAGTTACCAGGGACAGGGGGCCTACAATCAGCCCCAGCATTTT
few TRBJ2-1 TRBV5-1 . CASSSGTPGSYNEQFF TGCGCCAGCAGCTCCGGGACCCCGGGGTCCTACAATGAGCAGTTCTTC